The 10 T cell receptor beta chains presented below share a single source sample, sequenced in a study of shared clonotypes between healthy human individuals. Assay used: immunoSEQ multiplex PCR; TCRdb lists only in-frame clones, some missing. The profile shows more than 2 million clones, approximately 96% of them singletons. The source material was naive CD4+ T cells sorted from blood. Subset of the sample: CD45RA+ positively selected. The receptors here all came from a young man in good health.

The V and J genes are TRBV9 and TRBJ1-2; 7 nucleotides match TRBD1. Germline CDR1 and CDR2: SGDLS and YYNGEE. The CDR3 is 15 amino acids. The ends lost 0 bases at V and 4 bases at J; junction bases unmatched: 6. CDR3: CASSVGAGGGYGYTF. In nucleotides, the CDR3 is TGTGCCAGCAGCGTAGGGGCAGGGGGAGGCTATGGCTACACCTTC.

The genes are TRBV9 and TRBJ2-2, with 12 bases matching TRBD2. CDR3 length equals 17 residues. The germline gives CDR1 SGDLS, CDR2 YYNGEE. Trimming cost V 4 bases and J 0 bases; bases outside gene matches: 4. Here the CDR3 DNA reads TGTGCCAGCAGCATAAGACTAGCGGGGGCGAACACCGGGGAGCTGTTTTTT. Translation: CASSIRLAGANTGELFF.

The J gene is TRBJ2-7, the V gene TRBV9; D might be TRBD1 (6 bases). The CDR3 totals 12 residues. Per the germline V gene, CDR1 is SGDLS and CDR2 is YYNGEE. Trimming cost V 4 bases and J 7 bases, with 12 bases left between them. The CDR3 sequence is CASSPVTGEQYF. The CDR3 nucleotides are TGTGCCAGCAGCCCAGTAACAGGGGAGCAGTACTTC.

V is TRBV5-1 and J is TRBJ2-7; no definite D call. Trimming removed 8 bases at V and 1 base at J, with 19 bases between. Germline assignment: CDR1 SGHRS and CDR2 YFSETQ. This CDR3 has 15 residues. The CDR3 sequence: CARVTGPRLSYEQYF. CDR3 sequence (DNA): TGCGCCAGAGTGACCGGGCCGCGGTTATCCTACGAGCAGTACTTC.

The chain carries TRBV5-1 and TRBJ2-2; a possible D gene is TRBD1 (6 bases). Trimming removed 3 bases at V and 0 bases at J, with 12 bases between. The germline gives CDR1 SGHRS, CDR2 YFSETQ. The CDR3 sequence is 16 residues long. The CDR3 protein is CASSSPDRSNTGELFF. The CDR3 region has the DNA TGCGCCAGCAGCTCCCCCGACAGGTCGAACACCGGGGAGCTGTTTTTT.

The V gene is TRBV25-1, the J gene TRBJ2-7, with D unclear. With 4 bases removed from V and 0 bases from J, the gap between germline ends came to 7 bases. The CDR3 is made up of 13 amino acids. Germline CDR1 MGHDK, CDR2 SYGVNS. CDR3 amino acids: CASSVPSSYEQYF. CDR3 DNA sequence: TGTGCCAGCAGTGTCCCCAGCTCCTACGAGCAGTACTTC.

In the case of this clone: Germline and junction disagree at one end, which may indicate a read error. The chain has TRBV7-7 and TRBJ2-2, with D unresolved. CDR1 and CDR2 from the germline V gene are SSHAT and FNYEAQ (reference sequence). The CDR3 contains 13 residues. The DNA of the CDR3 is TGTGCTAGCAGCTCGGCCAACACCGGGGAGCTGTTTTTT. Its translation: CASSSANTGELFF. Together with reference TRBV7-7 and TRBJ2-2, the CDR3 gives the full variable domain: GAGVSQSPRYKVTKRGQDVTLRCDPISSHATLYWYQQALGQGPEFLTYFNYEAQPDKSGLPSDRFSAERPEGSISTLTIQRTEQRDSAMYRCASSSANTGELFFGEGSRLTVL.

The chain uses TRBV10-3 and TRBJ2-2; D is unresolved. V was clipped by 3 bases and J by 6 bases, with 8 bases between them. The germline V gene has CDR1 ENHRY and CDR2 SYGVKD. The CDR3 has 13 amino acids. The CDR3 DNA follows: TGTGCCATCAGTGATAGTAGTTCCGGGGAGCTGTTTTTT. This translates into CAISDSSSGELFF.

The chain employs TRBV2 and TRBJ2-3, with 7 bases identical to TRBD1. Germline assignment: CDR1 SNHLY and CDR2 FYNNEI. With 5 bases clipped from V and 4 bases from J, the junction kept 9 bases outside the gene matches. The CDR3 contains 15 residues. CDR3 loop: CASSPDTGEPDTQYF. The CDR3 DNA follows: TGTGCCAGCAGTCCTGATACAGGGGAGCCAGATACGCAGTATTTT.

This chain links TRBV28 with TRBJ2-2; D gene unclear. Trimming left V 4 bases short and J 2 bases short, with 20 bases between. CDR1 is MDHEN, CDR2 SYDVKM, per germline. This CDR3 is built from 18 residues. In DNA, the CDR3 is TGTGCCAGCAGTTCCCTCTCCTTGGCATCGTATAACACCGGGGAGCTGTTTTTT. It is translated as CASSSLSLASYNTGELFF.